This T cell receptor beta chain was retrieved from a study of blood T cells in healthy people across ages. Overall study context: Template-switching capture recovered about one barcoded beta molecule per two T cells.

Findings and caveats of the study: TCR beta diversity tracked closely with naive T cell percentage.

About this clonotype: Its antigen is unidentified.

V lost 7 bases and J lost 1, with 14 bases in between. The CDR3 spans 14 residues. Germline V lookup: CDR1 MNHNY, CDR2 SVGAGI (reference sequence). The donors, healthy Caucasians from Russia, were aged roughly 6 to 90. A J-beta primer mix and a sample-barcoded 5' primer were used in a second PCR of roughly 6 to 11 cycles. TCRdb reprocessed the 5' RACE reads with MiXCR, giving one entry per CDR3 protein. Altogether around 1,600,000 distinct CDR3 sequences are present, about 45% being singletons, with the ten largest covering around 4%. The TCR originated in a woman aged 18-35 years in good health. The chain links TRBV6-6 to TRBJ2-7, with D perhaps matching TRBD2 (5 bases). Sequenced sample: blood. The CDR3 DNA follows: TGTGCCAGCACGGTTCGCGGGCATTCCTACGAGCAGTACTTC. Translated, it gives CASTVRGHSYEQYF.